Here is one T cell receptor (beta chain) with its context. Antigen specificity is unknown. The sample is drawn from a study of vaccination effects on CD4 cells after COVID-19. Study-level points and caveats: Relatively few convalescent patients took part in the study, which had no early post-infection timepoints.

Germline CDR1 reads SQVTM; CDR2 reads ANQGSEA. The CDR3 has 13 residues. V was trimmed by 4 bases and J by 1 base, leaving 10 bases between them. Within the ViraFEST assay, antigen-specific CD4+ T cells underwent expansion with viral peptide pools prior to sequencing. CD4+ T cell isolation took place after less than 13 days of culture. Vaccine recipients had no previous SARS-CoV-2 infection; their nucleocapsid antibodies were negative. This table comes from immunoSEQ multiplex PCR, and its TCRdb copy is limited to in-frame clones, with some not included. The table includes about 28,000 clones, about 81% detected once.

This chain connects TRBV29-1 to TRBJ1-1; D is ambiguous. Specimen: CD4+ T cells from PBMCs cultured with SARS-CoV-2 spike peptides, collected before COVID-19 vaccination. The sequence derives from a human donor who received a COVID-19 vaccine. As DNA, the CDR3 is TGCAGCGTTGCAGACCAGGAGAACACTGAAGCTTTCTTT. This encodes CSVADQENTEAFF.